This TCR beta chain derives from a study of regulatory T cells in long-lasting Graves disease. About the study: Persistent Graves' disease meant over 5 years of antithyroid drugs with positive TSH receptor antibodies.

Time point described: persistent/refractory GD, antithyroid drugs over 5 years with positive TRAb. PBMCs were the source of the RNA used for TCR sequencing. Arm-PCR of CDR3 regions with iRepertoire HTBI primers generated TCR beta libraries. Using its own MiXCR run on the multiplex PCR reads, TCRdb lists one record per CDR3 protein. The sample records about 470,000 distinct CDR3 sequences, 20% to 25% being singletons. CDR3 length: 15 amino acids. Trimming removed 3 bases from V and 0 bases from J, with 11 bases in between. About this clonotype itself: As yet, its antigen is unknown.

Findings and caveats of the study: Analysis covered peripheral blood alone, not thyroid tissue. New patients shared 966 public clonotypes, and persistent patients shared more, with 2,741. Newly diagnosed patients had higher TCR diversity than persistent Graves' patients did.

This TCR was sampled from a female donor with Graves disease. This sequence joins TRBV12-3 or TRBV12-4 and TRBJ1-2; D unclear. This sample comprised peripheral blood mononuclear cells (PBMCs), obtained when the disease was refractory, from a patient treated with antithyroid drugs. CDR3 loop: CASSFAGNANYGYTF. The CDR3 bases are TGTGCCAGCAGTTTTGCGGGAAATGCTAACTATGGCTACACCTTC.